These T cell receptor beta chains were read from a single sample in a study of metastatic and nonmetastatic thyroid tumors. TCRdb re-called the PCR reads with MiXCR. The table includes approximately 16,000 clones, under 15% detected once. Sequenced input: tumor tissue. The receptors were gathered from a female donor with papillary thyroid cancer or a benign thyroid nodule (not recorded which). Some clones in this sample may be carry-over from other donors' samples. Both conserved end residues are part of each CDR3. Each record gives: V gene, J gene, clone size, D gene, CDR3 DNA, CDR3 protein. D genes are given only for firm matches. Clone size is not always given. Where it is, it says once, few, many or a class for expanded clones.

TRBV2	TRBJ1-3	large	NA	TGTGCCAGCAGTGTCTCTGGAAACACCATATATTTT	CASSVSGNTIYF
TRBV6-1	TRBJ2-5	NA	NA	TGTGCCAGCAGACGGGTCATCCAAGAGACCCAGTACTTC	CASRRVIQETQYF
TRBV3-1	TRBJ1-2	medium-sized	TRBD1	TGTGCCAGCAGCCAGGGGACAGGGCCGGATGGCTACACCTTC	CASSQGTGPDGYTF
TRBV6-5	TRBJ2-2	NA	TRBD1	TGTGCCAGCAGTTGCCGGGACAGGGTCGGGGAGCTGTTTTTT	CASSCRDRVGELFF
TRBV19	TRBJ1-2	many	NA	TGTGCCAGTAGCCCTCATTGGGACGGTAACTATGGCTACACCTTC	CASSPHWDGNYGYTF
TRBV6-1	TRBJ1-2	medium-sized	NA	TGTGCCAGCAGTTCCCCCCTGAATATCTATGGCTACACCTTC	CASSSPLNIYGYTF
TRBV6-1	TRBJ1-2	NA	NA	TGTGCCAGCAGTCCAACAGCTAACTATGGCTACACCTTC	CASSPTANYGYTF
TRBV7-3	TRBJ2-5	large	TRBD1	TGTGCCAGCAGCGTTACAGGGGGCGCAGAGACCCAGTACTTC	CASSVTGGAETQYF
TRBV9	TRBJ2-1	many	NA	TGTGCCAGCAGCGTAGCTCTAGGACAGTACTACAATGAGCAGTTCTTC	CASSVALGQYYNEQFF
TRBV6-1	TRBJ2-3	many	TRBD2	TGTGCCAGCAGTGCGAATGGACTAGCGGGAGTAGTGGATACGCAGTATTTT	CASSANGLAGVVDTQYF
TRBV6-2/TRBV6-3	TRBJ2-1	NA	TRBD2	TGTGCCAGCAGTCGACCGCGGACTAGCGGACACAATGAGCAGTTCTTC	CASSRPRTSGHNEQFF
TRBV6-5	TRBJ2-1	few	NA	TGTGCCAGCAGTTACTGTGAGCAGTTCTTC	CASSYCEQFF
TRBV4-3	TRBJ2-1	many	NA	TGCGCCAGCAGCCACGGTCACAATGAGCAGTTCTTC	CASSHGHNEQFF
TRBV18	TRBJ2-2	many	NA	TGTGCCAGCTCACCGGCAGGGGCCACCGGGGAGCTGTTTTTT	CASSPAGATGELFF
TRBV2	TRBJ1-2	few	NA	TGTGCCAGCTTGCTTCCGGGACGTTGCCGACATGGCTACACCTTC	CASLLPGRCRHGYTF
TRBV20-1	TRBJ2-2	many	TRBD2	TGCAGTGCTAACCCCGCCGGGGGGGGTGGCACCGGGGAGCTGTTTTTT	CSANPAGGGGTGELFF
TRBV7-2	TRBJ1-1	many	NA	TGTGCCAGCAGCTTATATTTAAACACTGAAGCTTTCTTT	CASSLYLNTEAFF
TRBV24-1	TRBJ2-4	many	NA	TGTGCCACCAGTGATACTAGAGCCAAAAACATTCAGTACTTC	CATSDTRAKNIQYF
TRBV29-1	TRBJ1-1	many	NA	TGCAGCGTTGAAGGGGGAGCAGGCACTGAAGCTTTCTTT	CSVEGGAGTEAFF
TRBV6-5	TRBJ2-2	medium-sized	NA	TGTGCCAGCAGTTACAGACGTACGAACACCGGGGAGCTGTTTTTT	CASSYRRTNTGELFF
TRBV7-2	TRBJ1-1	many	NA	TGTGCCAGCAGCTCCTTGCGGGGTAGGGTCACTGAAGCTTTCTTT	CASSSLRGRVTEAFF
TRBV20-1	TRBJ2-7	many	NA	TGCAGTGCTAGAGGCTATGGGGAGTACGAGCAGTACTTC	CSARGYGEYEQYF
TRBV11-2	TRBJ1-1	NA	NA	TGTGCCAGCAGTCTAAGGCTACAGGGTGGCGAAGCTTTCTTT	CASSLRLQGGEAFF
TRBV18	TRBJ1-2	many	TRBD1	TGTGCCAGCTCTCCTACATCCGGGACAGGGCAATCCCTTAACTATGGCTACACCTTC	CASSPTSGTGQSLNYGYTF
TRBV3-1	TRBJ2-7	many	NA	TGTGCCAGCAGCCAAGGGGCAGGAGTGTCCTACGAGCAGTACTTC	CASSQGAGVSYEQYF
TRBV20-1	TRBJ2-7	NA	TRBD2	TGCAGTGCTAGAAGGCCCGAAGCGGCTAGCGGGAGGTACGAGCAGTACTTC	CSARRPEAASGRYEQYF
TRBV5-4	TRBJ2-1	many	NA	TGTGCCAGCTCAACTGCAGGGGAGCAGTTCTTC	CASSTAGEQFF
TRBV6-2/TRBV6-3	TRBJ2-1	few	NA	TGTGCCAGCAGTTACCCACGTCCTGAGCAGTTCTTC	CASSYPRPEQFF
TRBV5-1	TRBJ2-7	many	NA	TGCGCCAGCAGCTTTGACAGATCCTCCTACGAGCAGTACTTC	CASSFDRSSYEQYF
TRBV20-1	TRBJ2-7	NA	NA	TGCAGTGCTAGAGTCGACTCGTCAGGGATCTACGAGCAGTACTTC	CSARVDSSGIYEQYF
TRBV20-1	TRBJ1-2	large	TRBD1	TGCAGTGCTAGGAGGGGGCGAAACTATGGCTACACCTTC	CSARRGRNYGYTF
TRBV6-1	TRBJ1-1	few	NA	TGTGCCAGCAGTGAGGCCTCGAACACTGAAGCTTTCTTT	CASSEASNTEAFF